This T cell receptor (beta chain) was recovered during a study of cytomegalovirus exposure and HLA in healthy donors. Study in general: Among the roughly 400 donors who were genotyped, approximately 83% fell in the genetic ancestry cluster that is associated with self-reported Caucasian donors. Broader study findings: HLA alleles showed associations with about 15,000 TCR beta sequences in a later analysis, at a 0.05 false discovery rate. Accounts indicate the classifier identified cytomegalovirus status with strong specificity and sensitivity. In a later analysis, HLA-C alleles had the fewest associated TCRs, DRB1 alleles the most.

The PCR was carried out with 60 Vbeta primers and 13 Jbeta primers. TCRdb keeps only in-frame clones here, not all; method: immunoSEQ multiplex PCR. This sample has some 110,000 clones, with 66% found just once. CDR1 is SGHNT and CDR2 is YYREEE in the germline V gene (reference sequence). J lost 2 bases, V lost 5 bases, and 7 bases had no gene match. This CDR3 region has 16 residues. Details on this clone: Its antigen is not identified.

V and J are TRBV5-4 and TRBJ2-5; TRBD2 matches 12 bases. Sequencing used PBMCs. The source is a man younger than 30 in good health and CMV-seronegative. The CDR3 spells CASRPTSGGPQETQYF. CDR3 sequence (DNA): TGTGCCAGCAGACCCACTAGCGGGGGGCCTCAAGAGACCCAGTACTTC.